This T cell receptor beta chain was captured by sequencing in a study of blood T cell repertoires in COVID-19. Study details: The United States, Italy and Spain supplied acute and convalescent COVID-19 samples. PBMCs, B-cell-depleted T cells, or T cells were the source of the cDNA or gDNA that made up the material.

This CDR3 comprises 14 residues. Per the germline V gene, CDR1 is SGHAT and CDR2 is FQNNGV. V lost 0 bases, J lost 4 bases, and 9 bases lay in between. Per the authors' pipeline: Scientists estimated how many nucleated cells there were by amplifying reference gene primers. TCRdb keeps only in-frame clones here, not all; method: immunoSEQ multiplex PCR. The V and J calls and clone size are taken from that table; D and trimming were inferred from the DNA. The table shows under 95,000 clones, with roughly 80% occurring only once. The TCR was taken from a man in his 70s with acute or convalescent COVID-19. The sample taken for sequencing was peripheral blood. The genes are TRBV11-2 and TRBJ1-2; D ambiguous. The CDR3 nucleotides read TGTGCCAGCAGCTTAGACAGGCTCTCCTATGGCTACACCTTC. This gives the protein CASSLDRLSYGYTF.